The TCR beta chain under discussion was sequenced for a study of shared clonotypes between healthy human individuals. From germline, CDR1 is GTSNPN and CDR2 SVGIG (reference sequence). The CDR3 spans 18 residues. Unmatched junction bases numbered 12, after V lost 5 bases and J lost 3 bases. Clones were read by immunoSEQ multiplex PCR, and TCRdb kept only the in-frame ones, dropping some. The sample shows roughly 490,000 clones, around 80% of them seen only once. The TCR originated in a woman aged 40 to 50 in good health. Some clones in this sample may be carry-over from other donors' samples. The J gene is TRBJ2-3, the V gene TRBV30; 15 bases align to TRBD2. The specimen was PBMCs. CDR3 DNA: TGTGCCTGGGGCCTAGGACTAGCGGGAGGGCCGGGTACAGATACGCAGTATTTT. Protein product: CAWGLGLAGGPGTDTQYF.